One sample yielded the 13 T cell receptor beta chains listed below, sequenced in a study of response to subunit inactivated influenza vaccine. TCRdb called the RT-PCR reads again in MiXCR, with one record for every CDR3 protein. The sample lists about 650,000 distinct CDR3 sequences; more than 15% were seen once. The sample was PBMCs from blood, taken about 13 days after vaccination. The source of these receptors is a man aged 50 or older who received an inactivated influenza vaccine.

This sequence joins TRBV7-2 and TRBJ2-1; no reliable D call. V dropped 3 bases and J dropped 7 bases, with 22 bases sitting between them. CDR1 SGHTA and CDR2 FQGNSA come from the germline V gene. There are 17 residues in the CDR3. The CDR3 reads CASSFRLVVAANNEQFF. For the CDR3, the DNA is TGTGCCAGCAGCTTCCGTCTAGTTGTAGCCGCAAATAATGAGCAGTTCTTC.

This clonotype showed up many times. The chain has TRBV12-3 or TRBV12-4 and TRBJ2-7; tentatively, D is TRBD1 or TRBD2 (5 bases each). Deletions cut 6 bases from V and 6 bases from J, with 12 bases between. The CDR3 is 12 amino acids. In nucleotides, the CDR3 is TGTGCCAGCAGCCATCATGGGGGCGAGCAGTACTTC. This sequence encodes CASSHHGGEQYF.

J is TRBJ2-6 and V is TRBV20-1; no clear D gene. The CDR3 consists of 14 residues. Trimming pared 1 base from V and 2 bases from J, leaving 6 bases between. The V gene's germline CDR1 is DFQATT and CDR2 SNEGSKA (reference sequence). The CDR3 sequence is CSARAPPGANVLTF. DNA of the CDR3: TGCAGTGCTAGAGCACCTCCTGGGGCCAACGTCCTGACTTTC.

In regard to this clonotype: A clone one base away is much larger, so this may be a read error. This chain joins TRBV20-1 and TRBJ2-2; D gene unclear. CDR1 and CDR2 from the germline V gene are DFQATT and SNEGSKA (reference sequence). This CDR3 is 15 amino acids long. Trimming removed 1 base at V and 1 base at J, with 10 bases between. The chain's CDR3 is CSARVMGKNTGELFF. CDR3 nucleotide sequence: TGCAGTGCTAGAGTTATGGGAAAGAACACCGGGGAGCTGTTTTTT.

The CDR3 reads CASSLWGSGGDTQYF. The CDR3 DNA follows: TGTGCCAGCAGCTTATGGGGTAGCGGGGGGGATACGCAGTATTTT. The chain couples TRBV7-2 to TRBJ2-3; 10 bases are shared with TRBD2. V trimming: 2 bases; J trimming: 6 bases; junction bases outside the gene matches: 5. Germline CDR1 SGHTA, CDR2 FQGNSA. CDR3 length: 15 amino acids.

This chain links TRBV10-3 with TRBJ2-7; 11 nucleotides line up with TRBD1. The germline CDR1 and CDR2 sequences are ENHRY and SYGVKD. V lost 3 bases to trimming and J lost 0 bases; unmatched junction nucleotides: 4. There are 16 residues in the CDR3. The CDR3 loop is CAISDFGQGASYEQYF. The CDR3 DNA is TGTGCCATCAGTGATTTCGGACAGGGGGCCTCCTACGAGCAGTACTTC.

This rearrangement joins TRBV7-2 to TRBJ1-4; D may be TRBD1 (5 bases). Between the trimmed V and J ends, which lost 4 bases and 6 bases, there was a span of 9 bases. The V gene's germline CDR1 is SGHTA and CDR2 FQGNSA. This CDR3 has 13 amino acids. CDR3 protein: CASSSGTYEKLFF. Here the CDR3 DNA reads TGTGCCAGCAGCTCCGGGACGTATGAAAAACTGTTTTTT.

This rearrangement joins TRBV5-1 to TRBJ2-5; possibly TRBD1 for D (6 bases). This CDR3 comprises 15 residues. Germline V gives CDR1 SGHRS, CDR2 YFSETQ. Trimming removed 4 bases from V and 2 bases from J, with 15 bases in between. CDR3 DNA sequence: TGCGCCAGCAGCACCCGGACAGCCACACAAGAGACCCAGTACTTC. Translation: CASSTRTATQETQYF. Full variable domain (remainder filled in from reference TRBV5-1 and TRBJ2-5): KAGVTQTPRYLIKTRGQQVTLSCSPISGHRSVSWYQQTPGQGLQFLFEYFSETQRNKGNFPGRFSGRQFSNSRSEMNVSTLELGDSALYLCASSTRTATQETQYFGPGTRLLVL.

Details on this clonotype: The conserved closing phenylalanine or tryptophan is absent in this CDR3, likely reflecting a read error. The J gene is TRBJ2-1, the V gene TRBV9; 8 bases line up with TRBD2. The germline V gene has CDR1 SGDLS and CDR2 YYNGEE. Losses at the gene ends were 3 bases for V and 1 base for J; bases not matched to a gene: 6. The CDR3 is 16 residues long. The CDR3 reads CASSERAGESYNEQFL. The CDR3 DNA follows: TGTGCCAGCAGCGAGAGAGCGGGAGAATCCTACAATGAGCAGTTCTTA.

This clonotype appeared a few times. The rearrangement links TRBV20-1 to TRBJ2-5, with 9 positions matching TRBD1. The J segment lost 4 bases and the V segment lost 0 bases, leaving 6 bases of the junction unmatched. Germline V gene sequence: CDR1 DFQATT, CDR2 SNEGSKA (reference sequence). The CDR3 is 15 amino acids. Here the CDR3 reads CSAREGQGIGETQYF. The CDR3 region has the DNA TGCAGTGCTAGAGAGGGACAGGGTATTGGAGAGACCCAGTACTTC.

The DNA of the CDR3 is TGCAGTGCTAGAGATGCCAGGTTCGCTTCCAAAAACATTCAGTACTTC. As protein: CSARDARFASKNIQYF. The chain joins TRBV20-1 to TRBJ2-4; no definite D call. Trimming removed 0 bases from V and 2 bases from J, with 14 bases in between. The germline gives CDR1 DFQATT, CDR2 SNEGSKA (reference sequence). The CDR3 spans 16 residues.

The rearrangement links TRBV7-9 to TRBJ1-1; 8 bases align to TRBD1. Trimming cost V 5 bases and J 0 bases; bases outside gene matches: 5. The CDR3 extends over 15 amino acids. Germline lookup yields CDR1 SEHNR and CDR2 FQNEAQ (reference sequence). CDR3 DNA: TGTGCCAGCAGCATACAGGGGGGAGTGAACACTGAAGCTTTCTTT. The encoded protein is CASSIQGGVNTEAFF.

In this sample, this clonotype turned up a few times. The CDR3 bases are TGTGCCAGCAGTTACTCGCCGACTAGCGGGGGTTCCTACAATGAGCAGTTCTTC. Amino acid sequence: CASSYSPTSGGSYNEQFF. The chain employs TRBV6-5 and TRBJ2-1, with 12 bases identical to TRBD2. Per germline, CDR1 MNHEY and CDR2 SVGAGI. This CDR3 region has 18 residues. With 0 bases clipped from V and 1 base from J, the junction kept 4 bases outside the gene matches.